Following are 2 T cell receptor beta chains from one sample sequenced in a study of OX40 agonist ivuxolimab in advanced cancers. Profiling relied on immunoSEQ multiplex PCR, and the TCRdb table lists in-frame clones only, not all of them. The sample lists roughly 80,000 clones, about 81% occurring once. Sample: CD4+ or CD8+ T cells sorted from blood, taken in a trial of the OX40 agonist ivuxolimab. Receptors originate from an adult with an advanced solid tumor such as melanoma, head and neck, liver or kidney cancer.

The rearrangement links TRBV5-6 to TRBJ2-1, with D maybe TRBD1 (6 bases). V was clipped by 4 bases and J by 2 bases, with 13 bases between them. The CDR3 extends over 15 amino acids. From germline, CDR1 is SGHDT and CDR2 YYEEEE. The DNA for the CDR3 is TGTGCCAGCAGCATAAGGACAGCAACCTACAATGAGCAGTTCTTC. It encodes CASSIRTATYNEQFF.

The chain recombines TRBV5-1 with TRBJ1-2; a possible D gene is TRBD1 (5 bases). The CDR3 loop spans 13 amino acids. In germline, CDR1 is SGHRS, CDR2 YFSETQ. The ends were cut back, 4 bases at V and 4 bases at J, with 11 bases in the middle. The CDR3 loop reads CASSTGGSYGYTF. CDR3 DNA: TGCGCCAGCAGCACGGGGGGGAGCTATGGCTACACCTTC.